This T cell receptor (beta chain) was profiled in a study of T cell responses to AZD1222 COVID-19 vaccine. With 6 bases clipped from V and 6 bases from J, the junction kept 20 bases outside the gene matches. CDR3 size: 18 residues. Looked up from germline, CDR1 is SEHNR and CDR2 is FQNEAQ (reference sequence). Study results and limitations: Vaccination with two AZD1222 doses was followed by a rise in Spike-specific TCR breadth and depth. Donor demographics were predominantly white British with a female majority; clonal diversity may be underestimated. Only 5 to 7 AZD1222 recipients were seropositive at baseline. Repertoires in all cases were sampled only once the peak T cell response had passed.

With respect to this clone: The antigen is unknown.

The repertoire was sequenced with immunoSEQ multiplex PCR; TCRdb's copy has only in-frame clones and lacks some. The table shows more than 85,000 clones, with 80% to 90% occurring only once. The sample here was peripheral blood, taken on day 0 of AZD1222 vaccination. This clonotype originated in an adult in good health. The chain joins TRBV7-9 to TRBJ2-3; 8 positions match TRBD2. The chain's CDR3 is CASSSPQRGLARPDTQYF. For the CDR3, the DNA is TGTGCCAGCAGTTCACCTCAACGCGGACTAGCTAGGCCGGATACGCAGTATTTT.